This T cell receptor (beta chain) was obtained from a study of T cell responses to AZD1222 COVID-19 vaccine. Regarding the study as a whole: White British people made up most donors, females outnumbered males, and clonal diversity was possibly underestimated.

Remarks on this clone: The antigen is undetermined.

V lost 1 base and J 4 bases, leaving 13 bases between the germline ends. This CDR3 contains 16 residues. Germline lookup yields CDR1 MGHDK and CDR2 SYGVNS. Sequencing used immunoSEQ multiplex PCR; TCRdb keeps in-frame clones, though not all of them. This sample has 90,000 to 95,000 clones, with approximately 91% found just once. The clonotype originates from an adult in good health. The material was peripheral blood, obtained on day 0 of AZD1222 vaccination. This chain uses TRBV25-1 with TRBJ1-4; tentatively, D is TRBD1 (5 bases). In DNA, the CDR3 is TGTGCCAGCAGTGAATTGTTGGGGGTCGGTAATGAAAAACTGTTTTTT. It is translated as CASSELLGVGNEKLFF.